Each of the 7 T cell receptor beta chains below was sequenced from the same sample in a study of blood T cells in healthy people across ages. Combining a sample-barcoded 5' primer with a J-beta primer mix, a second PCR ran for roughly 6 to 11 cycles. TCRdb reprocessed the 5' RACE reads via MiXCR and lists one record per CDR3 protein. This sample yields roughly 1,500,000 distinct CDR3 sequences, of which about 35% are seen a single time; around 11% belongs to the top ten. Sequencing was done on a sample of blood. These TCRs come from a woman aged 30 to 39 in good health.

This clonotype turned up a few times. The chain combines TRBV29-1 with TRBJ2-7, with D perhaps TRBD2 (6 bases). Trimming took off 2 bases at V and 6 bases at J, with 17 bases between the two ends. The CDR3 sequence is 14 residues long. Germline V gene data show CDR1 as SQVTM and CDR2 as ANQGSEA. CDR3 sequence reads: CSVEQVRAGGEQYF. Written as DNA, the CDR3 is TGCAGCGTTGAACAAGTCCGGGCCGGGGGCGAGCAGTACTTC.

Turning to this clonotype: The junction departs from germline at one end; a sequencing error may be responsible. This rearrangement joins TRBV5-4 to TRBJ1-2; D not resolved. Germline assignment: CDR1 SGHNT and CDR2 YYREEE (reference sequence). The CDR3 has 16 residues. The CDR3, as DNA: TGTGCCAGCAGCTTGGGGGCGAACCTCCTAAACTATGGCTGCACCTTC. Translating gives CASSLGANLLNYGCTF.

Comment on this clonotype: The CDR3 end shows no conserved phenylalanine or tryptophan, and so a read error is likely. The genes are TRBV11-2 and TRBJ2-5; D not certain. The CDR3 consists of 15 residues. Trimming left V 0 bases short and J 2 bases short, with 10 bases between. Looked up from germline, CDR1 is SGHAT and CDR2 is FQNNGV. CDR3 bases: TGTGCCAGCAGCTTAGATGGTCGAGCACAAGAGACCCAGTACTGC. Its protein is CASSLDGRAQETQYC.

The V call is TRBV7-9, the J call TRBJ1-2, with a tentative D call TRBD1 (5 bases). Trimming took off 0 bases at V and 8 bases at J, with 16 bases between the two ends. Germline V gene data show CDR1 as SEHNR and CDR2 as FQNEAQ (reference sequence). CDR3 length: 15 amino acids. This CDR3 is CASSLAGGQIGGYTF. The CDR3 DNA reads as TGTGCCAGCAGCTTAGCGGGAGGACAAATTGGGGGCTACACCTTC. The variable domain in full, completed from reference TRBV7-9 and TRBJ1-2, reads DTGVSQNPRHKITKRGQNVTFRCDPISEHNRLYWYRQTLGQGPEFLTYFQNEAQLEKSRLLSDRFSAERPKGSFSTLEIQRTEQGDSAMYLCASSLAGGQIGGYTFGSGTRLTVV.

The J gene is TRBJ1-2, the V gene TRBV12-3 or TRBV12-4; 8 bases match TRBD1. J lost 6 bases, V lost 7 bases, and 10 bases had no gene match. The CDR3 length is 14 residues. The CDR3 DNA reads TGTGCCAGCACCCGACAGGGGAAGGTCGATGGCTACACCTTC. Amino acid sequence: CASTRQGKVDGYTF.

CDR3 in DNA: TGTGCCAGCAGCCAAGTAAGGGGGGACAGAGCCTACACCTTC. Translating it yields CASSQVRGDRAYTF. The chain uses TRBV3-1 and TRBJ1-2; 7 nucleotides align to TRBD1. V shed 1 base and J 10 bases; nucleotides not matched to a gene: 9. Germline CDR1 is LGHDT and CDR2 is YNNKEL (reference sequence). The CDR3 totals 14 residues.

The rearrangement links TRBV4-1 to TRBJ2-5; TRBD1 agrees at 10 bases. The end of the DNA aligns better with TRBJ2-7, so the J call may be wrong. In germline, CDR1 is MGHRA, CDR2 YSYEKL. CDR3 length equals 16 residues. Here the CDR3 reads CASSQAKGQGPNEQYF. In nucleotides, the CDR3 is TGCGCCAGCAGCCAAGCCAAGGGACAGGGGCCCAACGAGCAGTACTTC.